The clone carrying this T cell receptor beta chain occurred many times. Its antigen is not identified. The data originate from a study of T cells in Graves' hyperthyroidism and ophthalmopathy. Exclusion of a patient resulted from uncontrolled infection, other autoimmune disease, pregnancy or lactation. Clinical symptoms, serum thyroxine and TRAb, thyroid ultrasound and orbital computed tomography together formed the diagnostic basis. This CDR3 is 14 amino acids long. Germline assignment: CDR1 SGHVS and CDR2 FNYEAQ. Losses at the gene ends were 6 bases for V and 3 bases for J; bases not matched to a gene: 8. Points from the study as a whole: Blood shared most expanded thyroid clonotypes above 0.001.

The CDR3 regions of TCR beta were amplified from RNA transcripts. With the HTBI primer set, the TCR CDR3 went through a first round of RT-PCR. TCRdb re-analysed the multiplex PCR reads in MiXCR, keeping a single row per CDR3 protein. The sample contains a few hundred thousand distinct CDR3 sequences, just over 45% of which appear only once. The source is an adult woman with Graves' disease, either hyperthyroidism or ophthalmopathy (not recorded which). The material sequenced was peripheral blood or thyroid tissue (not recorded which). The rearrangement uses TRBV7-6 and TRBJ2-7, with 7 bases that match TRBD1. The CDR3 loop is CASSSRQGNYEQYF. The CDR3 coding sequence is TGTGCCAGCAGTTCGCGACAGGGAAACTACGAGCAGTACTTC.